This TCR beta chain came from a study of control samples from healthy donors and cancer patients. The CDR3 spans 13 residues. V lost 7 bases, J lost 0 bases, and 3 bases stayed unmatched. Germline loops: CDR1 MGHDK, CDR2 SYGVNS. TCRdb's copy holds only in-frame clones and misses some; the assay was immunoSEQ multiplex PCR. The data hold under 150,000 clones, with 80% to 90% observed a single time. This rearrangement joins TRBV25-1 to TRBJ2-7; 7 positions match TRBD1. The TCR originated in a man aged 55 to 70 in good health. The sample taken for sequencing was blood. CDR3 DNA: TGTGCCAGCATACGACAGGGCTCCTACGAGCAGTACTTC. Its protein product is CASIRQGSYEQYF.